These 23 T cell receptor beta chains came from one sample sequenced in a study of CD8+ T cells in alopecia areata. Reverse transcription of extracted RNA yielded cDNA, which provided the sequencing template. Some clones are missing from TCRdb's copy, which holds only in-frame ones; the method was immunoSEQ multiplex PCR. The sample carries 120,000 to 150,000 clones, about two thirds recorded once. The sequencing sample was made of CD8+ T cells sorted from blood. The source of these receptors is a human donor in good health.

The V and J genes are TRBV15 and TRBJ2-3, with D tentatively TRBD2 (5 bases). The CDR3 consists of 14 residues. Germline V gives CDR1 LNHNV, CDR2 YYDKDF (reference sequence). The V end lost 4 bases, the J end lost 0 bases, and 8 bases lay between the germline ends. The CDR3 DNA reads TGTGCCACCAGCACCAGGACTAGCACAGATACGCAGTATTTT. It encodes CATSTRTSTDTQYF.

The chain has TRBV19 and TRBJ2-1, with TRBD2 as a possible D gene (6 bases). V shed 3 bases and J shed 8 bases, with 14 bases lying between them. The V gene's germline CDR1 is LNHDA and CDR2 SQIVND (reference sequence). The CDR3 contains 14 residues. The CDR3 coding sequence is TGTGCCAGTAGTATTCCGGAGGGAACACATGAGCAGTTCTTC. This sequence encodes CASSIPEGTHEQFF. Drawing the rest from reference TRBV19 and TRBJ2-1, the complete variable domain is DGGITQSPKYLFRKEGQNVTLSCEQNLNHDAMYWYRQDPGQGLRLIYYSQIVNDFQKGDIAEGYSVSREKKESFPLTVTSAQKNPTAFYLCASSIPEGTHEQFFGPGTRLTVL.

The V and J genes are TRBV28 and TRBJ2-7; 8 nucleotides align to TRBD2. CDR1 is MDHEN, CDR2 SYDVKM, per germline. The CDR3 runs to 17 residues. With 3 bases clipped from V and 3 bases from J, the junction kept 13 bases outside the gene matches. This chain's CDR3 is CASSLPPPGGPLYEQYF. The DNA of the CDR3 is TGTGCCAGCAGTTTGCCCCCCCCGGGAGGGCCCCTCTACGAGCAGTACTTC.

This clone was counted between two and nine times. The chain combines TRBV29-1 with TRBJ2-5; D is undetermined. The J call may not be correct, given that the DNA end is closer to TRBJ2-7. CDR3 length: 12 amino acids. Germline CDR1 and CDR2: SQVTM and ANQGSEA. The CDR3 reads CSALAFSYEQYF. The DNA for the CDR3 is TGCAGCGCATTAGCTTTCTCCTACGAGCAGTACTTC.

The J gene is TRBJ2-3, the V gene TRBV27, with TRBD1 matching 8 bases. The CDR3 runs 15 residues. CDR1 and CDR2 from the germline V gene are MNHEY and SMNVEV (reference sequence). V lost 6 bases, J lost 0 bases, and 5 bases stayed unmatched. CDR3 residues: CASRIWTGSTDTQYF. The CDR3, as DNA: TGTGCCAGCAGGATTTGGACAGGGAGCACAGATACGCAGTATTTT.

A few counts support this clone. This chain uses TRBV2 with TRBJ1-5; 10 nucleotides line up with TRBD1. This CDR3 region has 17 residues. The ends lost 8 bases at V and 3 bases at J; junction bases unmatched: 13. The germline V gene encodes CDR1 SNHLY and CDR2 FYNNEI. The CDR3 DNA reads as TGTGCCAGCGGGGATATTGCCGGGACAGGGGACAATCAGCCCCAGCATTTT. Protein: CASGDIAGTGDNQPQHF.

This chain joins TRBV7-8 and TRBJ2-3; D is uncertain. V dropped 5 bases and J dropped 6 bases, with 9 bases sitting between them. CDR3 length: 12 residues. Per the germline V gene, CDR1 is SGHVS and CDR2 is FQNEAQ. CDR3 sequence (DNA): TGTGCCAGCAGCAAACGAACGGATACGCAGTATTTT. It yields the protein CASSKRTDTQYF.

The genes are TRBV15 and TRBJ2-1; D possibly corresponds to TRBD2 (5 bases). Germline V lookup: CDR1 LNHNV, CDR2 YYDKDF (reference sequence). V lost 5 bases, J lost 8 bases, and 16 bases lay in between. The CDR3 is 14 residues long. The CDR3 sequence: CATSVYLEADEQFF. CDR3 sequence (DNA): TGTGCCACCAGCGTTTACTTGGAGGCCGATGAGCAGTTCTTC.

The chain combines TRBV19 with TRBJ2-7; no clear D gene. Deletions cut 5 bases from V and 5 bases from J, with 13 bases between. The germline V gene has CDR1 LNHDA and CDR2 SQIVND (reference sequence). The CDR3 extends over 13 amino acids. The CDR3 coding sequence is TGTGCCAGTAGTTTCCGCGGTTTAAACGAGCAGTACTTC. The encoded protein is CASSFRGLNEQYF.

A few counts support this clone. The rearrangement uses TRBV20-1 and TRBJ2-1; 7 bases fit TRBD2. The CDR3 has 10 residues. CDR1 DFQATT and CDR2 SNEGSKA come from the germline V gene (reference sequence). After removal of 4 bases from V and 10 bases from J, the junction contained 1 base not matched to a gene. The CDR3 here is CSATAGEQFF. The CDR3 nucleotides are TGCAGTGCTACAGCGGGGGAGCAGTTCTTC.

The chain combines TRBV29-1 with TRBJ2-7, with D hard to call. Per the germline V gene, CDR1 is SQVTM and CDR2 is ANQGSEA. The V and J ends lost 5 bases and 7 bases respectively, with 12 bases between them. This CDR3 comprises 11 residues. This chain's CDR3 is CSVSELGEQYF. CDR3 coding DNA: TGCAGCGTTTCAGAGCTTGGGGAGCAGTACTTC.

V and J are TRBV9 and TRBJ2-5, with 14 bases aligning to TRBD2. The DNA matches TRBJ2-7 better at its end, which makes the J call doubtful. From germline, CDR1 is SGDLS and CDR2 YYNGEE. The CDR3 totals 16 residues. This CDR3 is CASSPWTSGRPYEQYF. CDR3 coding DNA: TGTGCCAGCAGCCCCTGGACTAGCGGGAGGCCGTACGAGCAGTACTTC.

The V call is TRBV5-1, the J call TRBJ2-7; the match to TRBD1 covers 8 bases. CDR1 and CDR2 (germline): SGHRS, YFSETQ. The CDR3 runs to 15 residues. J gave up 5 bases and V 3 bases, and 10 bases lay outside the gene matches. The CDR3 bases are TGCGCCAGCAGCTCCCGACAGGGGTTTTTGGACGAGCAGTACTTC. Its protein product is CASSSRQGFLDEQYF.

This clone was counted a few times. The V and J genes are TRBV7-9 and TRBJ1-2, with TRBD1 identical over 7 bases. Germline V gene sequence: CDR1 SEHNR, CDR2 FQNEAQ (reference sequence). V was clipped by 4 bases and J by 4 bases; unmatched bases: 6. The CDR3 extends over 14 amino acids. The CDR3 sequence is CASSSTGVGYGYTF. The CDR3 DNA follows: TGTGCCAGCAGCTCCACAGGGGTAGGCTATGGCTACACCTTC.

This clone showed up just a few times. V gene TRBV6-6 combines with J gene TRBJ1-5, with D tentatively TRBD1 (6 bases). This CDR3 is 14 amino acids long. Germline-derived CDR1 and CDR2 are MNHNY and SVGAGI (reference sequence). V lost 6 bases and J lost 3, with 12 bases in between. CDR3 amino acids: CASSHTGTNQPQHF. CDR3 sequence (DNA): TGTGCCAGCAGCCACACAGGGACCAATCAGCCCCAGCATTTT.

This chain joins TRBV28 and TRBJ2-2, with D tentatively TRBD2 (5 bases). The CDR3 is 14 amino acids. V lost 2 bases to trimming and J lost 6 bases, with 10 bases between them. CDR1 and CDR2 from the germline V gene are MDHEN and SYDVKM. CDR3 bases: TGTGCCAGCAGTTTAAATCCGCGGGCCGGGGAGCTGTTTTTT. The encoded protein is CASSLNPRAGELFF.

A few counts support this clone. The chain carries TRBV5-1 and TRBJ2-5; no clear D. Per germline, CDR1 SGHRS and CDR2 YFSETQ. The CDR3 spans 14 residues. The germline V and J ends were trimmed by 0 bases and 1 base, with 7 bases remaining between them. The CDR3 region has the DNA TGCGCCAGCAGCTTGGGGGGTCTCCAAGAGACCCAGTACTTC. As protein: CASSLGGLQETQYF.

The V and J genes are TRBV15 and TRBJ2-7; the D gene is possibly TRBD1 (6 bases). CDR1 is LNHNV and CDR2 is YYDKDF in the germline V gene (reference sequence). The CDR3 has 14 amino acids. Trimming removed 5 bases from V and 3 bases from J, with 14 bases in between. CDR3 protein: CATSLRGSNYEQYF. DNA of the CDR3: TGTGCCACCAGCCTTAGGGGGTCCAACTACGAGCAGTACTTC.

This chain joins TRBV7-9 and TRBJ2-6; 9 nucleotides align to TRBD1. After removal of 5 bases from V and 2 bases from J, the junction contained 4 bases not matched to a gene. CDR1 and CDR2 (germline): SEHNR, FQNEAQ (reference sequence). The CDR3 has 16 amino acids. CDR3 residues: CASSGTGIPGANVLTF. CDR3 DNA sequence: TGTGCCAGCAGCGGGACAGGGATCCCTGGGGCCAACGTCCTGACTTTC.

V and J are TRBV7-2 and TRBJ1-2; D is perhaps TRBD1 (5 bases). Germline assignment: CDR1 SGHTA and CDR2 FQGNSA. The germline V and J ends were trimmed by 8 bases and 2 bases, with 9 bases remaining between them. The CDR3 is made up of 12 amino acids. CDR3: CASPGRNYGYTF. CDR3 nucleotide sequence: TGTGCCAGCCCGGGACGGAACTATGGCTACACCTTC.

The chain joins TRBV6-1 to TRBJ2-7, with D possibly being TRBD1 (6 bases). The ends were cut back, 4 bases at V and 0 bases at J, with 13 bases in the middle. Germline V lookup: CDR1 MNHNS, CDR2 SASEGT. The CDR3 totals 15 residues. In DNA form, the CDR3 reads TGTGCCAGCAGTGGGACAGTGGGTAGCTCCTACGAGCAGTACTTC. It codes for CASSGTVGSSYEQYF.

The genes are TRBV7-9 and TRBJ2-7, with D possibly matching TRBD2 (6 bases). This CDR3 region has 14 residues. CDR1 and CDR2 from the germline V gene are SEHNR and FQNEAQ (reference sequence). Trimming removed 5 bases from V and 1 base from J, with 12 bases in between. CDR3 nucleotide sequence: TGTGCCAGCAGCGCCCCGACTAGTTCCTACGAGCAGTACTTC. This translates into CASSAPTSSYEQYF.

DNA for the CDR3: TGTGCCAGCAGTTCGGAAAACAATCAGCCCCAGCATTTT. Amino acid sequence: CASSSENNQPQHF. The genes are TRBV6-6 and TRBJ1-5; D call uncertain. Germline V gene lookup returns CDR1 MNHNY and CDR2 SVGAGI (reference sequence). Trimming stripped 4 bases from V and 3 bases from J, with 7 bases between. The CDR3 spans 13 residues.